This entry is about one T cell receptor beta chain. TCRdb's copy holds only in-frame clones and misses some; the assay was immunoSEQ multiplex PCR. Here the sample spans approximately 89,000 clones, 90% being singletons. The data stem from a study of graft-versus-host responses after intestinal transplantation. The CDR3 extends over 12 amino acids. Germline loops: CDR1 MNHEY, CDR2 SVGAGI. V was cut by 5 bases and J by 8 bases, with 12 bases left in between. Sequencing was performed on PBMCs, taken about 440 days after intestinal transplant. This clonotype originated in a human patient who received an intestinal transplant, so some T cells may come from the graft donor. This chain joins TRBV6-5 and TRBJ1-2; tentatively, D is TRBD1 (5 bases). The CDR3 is CASSPTPGGYTF. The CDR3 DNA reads TGTGCCAGCAGTCCAACTCCAGGGGGCTACACCTTC.